These 10 T cell receptor beta chains share one sample of origin, sequenced in a study of Graves' ophthalmopathy and Graves' hyperthyroidism. Beta-chain TCR CDR3 regions were amplified from RNA transcripts. Second-round multiplex PCR came after a first-round RT-PCR that employed HTBI primers. MiXCR was run by TCRdb on the multiplex PCR reads, yielding one entry per CDR3 protein. In the table there are 560,000 or so distinct CDR3 sequences, just under 40% of which are singletons. Sequenced input: peripheral blood or thyroid tissue (not recorded which). Receptors originate from an adult man with Graves' hyperthyroidism.

This clonotype was counted many times. This chain uses TRBV15 with TRBJ1-2; TRBD1 matches 8 bases. Germline values: CDR1 LNHNV, CDR2 YYDKDF (reference sequence). The ends lost 6 bases at V and 4 bases at J; junction bases unmatched: 10. CDR3 length: 15 residues. CDR3 residues: CATRGGTGGSYGYTF. In nucleotides, the CDR3 is TGTGCCACCAGAGGTGGCACAGGGGGATCCTATGGCTACACCTTC.

This clonotype was seen repeatedly, ten times or more. The chain is built from TRBV4-1 and TRBJ2-7; 8 bases are shared with TRBD1. Trimming took 3 bases from V and 1 from J; bases not matched to a gene: 5. CDR1 MGHRA and CDR2 YSYEKL come from the germline V gene. The CDR3 is 15 amino acids. CDR3 nucleotides: TGCGCCAGCAGCCAGGCTGGACAGGGATCCTACGAGCAGTACTTC. It codes for CASSQAGQGSYEQYF.

This clonotype was seen a few times. The gene calls are TRBV4-1 and TRBJ1-1; TRBD1 is a possible D gene (5 bases). This CDR3 spans 16 amino acids. Deletions cut 0 bases from V and 3 bases from J, with 14 bases between. Germline V gives CDR1 MGHRA, CDR2 YSYEKL. The CDR3 region is CASSQEVGLGDTEAFF. The CDR3 DNA sequence: TGCGCCAGCAGCCAAGAAGTAGGTCTGGGGGACACTGAAGCTTTCTTT.

Concerning this clonotype itself: One base away lies a much larger clone, so this may be a sequencing read error. The gene calls are TRBV2 and TRBJ1-2; possible D gene TRBD1, 5 bases. CDR1 is SNHLY, CDR2 FYNNEI, per germline. V lost 5 bases and J 6 bases, leaving 16 bases between the germline ends. The CDR3 sequence is 14 residues long. In nucleotides, the CDR3 is TGTGCCAGCAGTCCCGCCGGGACGGACCATGGCTACACCTTC. Protein sequence: CASSPAGTDHGYTF.

The rearrangement uses TRBV15 and TRBJ2-5, with D uncertain. The ends were cut back, 4 bases at V and 1 base at J, with 10 bases in the middle. Germline V gene sequence: CDR1 LNHNV, CDR2 YYDKDF (reference sequence). CDR3 size: 14 residues. CDR3 coding DNA: TGTGCCACCAGCACCCCTGGGCTCCAAGAGACCCAGTACTTC. Translating it yields CATSTPGLQETQYF.

This clonotype occurred a few times. The J gene is TRBJ2-3, the V gene TRBV13, with 8 bases matching TRBD1. The CDR3 is made up of 14 amino acids. V lost 5 bases and J lost 4; bases outside the gene matches: 5. Germline assignment: CDR1 PRHDT and CDR2 FYEKMQ (reference sequence). The CDR3 DNA reads TGTGCCAGCAGCGCCGGACAGGGACCAGATACGCAGTATTTT. This translates into CASSAGQGPDTQYF.

This clonotype occurred many times. The chain couples TRBV2 to TRBJ2-3; D uncertain. CDR1 is SNHLY and CDR2 is FYNNEI in the germline V gene. V lost 6 bases to trimming and J lost 0 bases, with 4 bases between them. This CDR3 is built from 12 residues. The chain's CDR3 is CASSASTDTQYF. The DNA for the CDR3 is TGTGCCAGCAGCGCTAGCACAGATACGCAGTATTTT.

The sample holds many counts of this clonotype. This chain joins TRBV2 and TRBJ1-4; D unclear. The CDR3 consists of 16 residues. The V gene lost 3 bases and the J gene lost 3 bases, with 14 bases spanning the gap. Germline V lookup: CDR1 SNHLY, CDR2 FYNNEI. CDR3 DNA: TGTGCCAGCAGTGACCTAGGAACAAGCCCTAATGAAAAACTGTTTTTT. This gives the protein CASSDLGTSPNEKLFF.

The chain is built from TRBV2 and TRBJ1-2, with a tentative D call TRBD1 (6 bases). Germline values: CDR1 SNHLY, CDR2 FYNNEI. V was shortened by 6 bases and J by 12 bases, with 20 bases between the two germline ends. There are 13 residues in the CDR3. CDR3 sequence reads: CASRAQGKAGNTF. CDR3 nucleotide sequence: TGTGCCAGCAGAGCACAGGGTAAGGCTGGAAACACCTTC. Full variable domain (remainder filled in from reference TRBV2 and TRBJ1-2): EPEVTQTPSHQVTQMGQEVILRCVPISNHLYFYWYRQILGQKVEFLVSFYNNEISEKSEIFDDQFSVERPDGSNFTLKIRSTKLEDSAMYFCASRAQGKAGNTFGSGTRLTVV.

The CDR3 DNA reads as TGTGCCAGCAGTCTACTAGGGAGCACCGGGGAGCTGTTTTTT. Translation gives CASSLLGSTGELFF. This sequence joins TRBV12-3 or TRBV12-4 and TRBJ2-2; maybe TRBD2 (5 bases). The CDR3 extends over 14 amino acids. Trimming pared 5 bases from V and 4 bases from J, leaving 11 bases between.